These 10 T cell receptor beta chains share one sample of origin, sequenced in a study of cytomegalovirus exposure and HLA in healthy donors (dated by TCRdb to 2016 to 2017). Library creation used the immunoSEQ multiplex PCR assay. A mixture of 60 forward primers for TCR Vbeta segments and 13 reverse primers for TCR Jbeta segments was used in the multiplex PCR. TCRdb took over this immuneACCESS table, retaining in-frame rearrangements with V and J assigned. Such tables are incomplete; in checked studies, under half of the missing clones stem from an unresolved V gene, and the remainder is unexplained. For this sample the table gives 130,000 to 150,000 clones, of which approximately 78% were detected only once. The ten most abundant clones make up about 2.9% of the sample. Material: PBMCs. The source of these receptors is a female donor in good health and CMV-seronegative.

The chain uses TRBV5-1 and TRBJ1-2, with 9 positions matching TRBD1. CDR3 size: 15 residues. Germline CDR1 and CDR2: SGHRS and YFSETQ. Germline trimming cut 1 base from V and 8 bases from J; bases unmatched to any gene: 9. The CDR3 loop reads CASSLTGGVLGGYTF. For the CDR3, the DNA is TGCGCCAGCAGCTTGACAGGGGGCGTTTTAGGAGGCTACACCTTC.

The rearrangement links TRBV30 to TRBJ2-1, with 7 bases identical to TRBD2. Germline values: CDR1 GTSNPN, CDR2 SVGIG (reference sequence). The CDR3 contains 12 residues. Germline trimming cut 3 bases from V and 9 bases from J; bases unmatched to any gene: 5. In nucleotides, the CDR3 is TGTGCCTGGAGCTCCCAGCGGGGTGAGCAGTTCTTC. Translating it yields CAWSSQRGEQFF. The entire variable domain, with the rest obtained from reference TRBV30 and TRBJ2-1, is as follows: SQTIHQWPATLVQPVGSPLSLECTVEGTSNPNLYWYRQAAGRGLQLLFYSVGIGQISSEVPQNLSASRPQDRQFILSSKKLLLSDSGFYLCAWSSQRGEQFFGPGTRLTVL.

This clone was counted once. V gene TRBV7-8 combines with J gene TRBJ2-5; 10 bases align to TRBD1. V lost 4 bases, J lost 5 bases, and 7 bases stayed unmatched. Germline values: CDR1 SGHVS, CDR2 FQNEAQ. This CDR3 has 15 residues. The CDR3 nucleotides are TGTGCCAGCAGCTCAAGGACAGGGGGGGTTGAGACCCAGTACTTC. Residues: CASSSRTGGVETQYF.

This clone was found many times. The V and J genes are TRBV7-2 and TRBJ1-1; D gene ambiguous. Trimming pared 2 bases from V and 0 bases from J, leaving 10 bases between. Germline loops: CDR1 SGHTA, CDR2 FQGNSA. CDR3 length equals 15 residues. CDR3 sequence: CASSLYGSMNTEAFF. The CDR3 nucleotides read TGTGCCAGCAGCTTATACGGGTCCATGAACACTGAAGCTTTCTTT.

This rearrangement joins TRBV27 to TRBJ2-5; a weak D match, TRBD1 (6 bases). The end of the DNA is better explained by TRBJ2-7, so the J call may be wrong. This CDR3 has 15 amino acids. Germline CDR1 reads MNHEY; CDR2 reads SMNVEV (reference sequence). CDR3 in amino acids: CASSLFSRGAYEQYF. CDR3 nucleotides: TGTGCCAGCAGTTTATTTTCCAGGGGCGCCTACGAGCAGTACTTC.

CDR3 sequence (DNA): TGTGCCTGGAACCCCTTCGGGGGGACTGAAGCTTTCTTT. Protein product: CAWNPFGGTEAFF. The V gene is TRBV30, the J gene TRBJ1-1; tentatively, D is TRBD1 (5 bases). Germline V gene data show CDR1 as GTSNPN and CDR2 as SVGIG (reference sequence). Trimming left V 4 bases short and J 5 bases short, with 14 bases between. The CDR3 spans 13 residues.

The CDR3 sequence is CASSSPGTTPGELFF. The CDR3 DNA reads as TGTGCCAGCAGCTCCCCCGGGACTACCCCCGGGGAGCTGTTTTTT. The gene calls are TRBV5-4 and TRBJ2-2; 7 positions agree with TRBD2. This CDR3 is 15 amino acids long. V dropped 3 bases and J dropped 6; count of bases not matched to a gene: 8. Germline V gene sequence: CDR1 SGHNT, CDR2 YYREEE (reference sequence).

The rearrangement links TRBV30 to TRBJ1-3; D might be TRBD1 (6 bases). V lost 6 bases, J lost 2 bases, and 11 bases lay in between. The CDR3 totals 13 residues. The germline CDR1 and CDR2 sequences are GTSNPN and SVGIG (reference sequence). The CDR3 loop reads CACNQGPGNTIYF. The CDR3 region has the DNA TGTGCCTGTAACCAGGGGCCTGGAAACACCATATATTTT.

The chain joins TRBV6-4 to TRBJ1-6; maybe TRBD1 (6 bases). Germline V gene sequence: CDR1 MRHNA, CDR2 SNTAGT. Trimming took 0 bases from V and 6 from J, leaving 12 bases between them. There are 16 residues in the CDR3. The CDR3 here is CASSDSTAGVNSPLHF. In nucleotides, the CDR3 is TGTGCCAGCAGTGACTCGACGGCAGGGGTTAATTCACCCCTCCACTTT.

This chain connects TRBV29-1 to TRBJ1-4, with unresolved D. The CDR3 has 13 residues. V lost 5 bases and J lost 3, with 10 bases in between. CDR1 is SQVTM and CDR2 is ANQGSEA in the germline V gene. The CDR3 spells CSVQYAANEKLFF. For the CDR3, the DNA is TGCAGCGTTCAGTATGCGGCTAATGAAAAACTGTTTTTT.